Listed below are T cell receptor beta chains from one sample, sequenced in a study of technical replicates of blood from a handful of donors. The data were produced by immunoSEQ multiplex PCR, yet TCRdb's version contains in-frame clones alone and is incomplete. This sample yields about 62,000 clones, of which around 87% are seen a single time; 5.2% belongs to the top ten. The sample was PBMCs. All receptors come from a human donor in good health. Some clones in this sample may be carry-over from other donors' samples. CDR3s include the opening cysteine and the closing phenylalanine or tryptophan. Clone size is stated in some rows and not others, as once, few, many or a class when expanded.

v_call	clone_size	j_call	cdr3_aa
TRBV4-2	NA	TRBJ2-5	CASSHGGLRPEEETQYF
TRBV19	NA	TRBJ2-7	CATKPPGGAHEQYF
TRBV4-3	NA	TRBJ2-7	CASSPRQGVHEQYF
TRBV5-4	NA	TRBJ1-1	CASGVESSPEAFF
TRBV6-6	NA	TRBJ1-5	CASKSDSNQPQHF
TRBV15	NA	TRBJ2-3	CATSREEGAVDTQYF
TRBV20-1	NA	TRBJ2-2	CSASPSGELFF
TRBV25-1	NA	TRBJ2-7	CASSRGFYEQYF
TRBV2	NA	TRBJ1-3	CASSVGRQGAGNTIYF
TRBV21-1	medium-sized	TRBJ1-1	CASSTGDEAFF
TRBV9	NA	TRBJ2-2	CASSSHGGQITGELFF
TRBV5-1	once	TRBJ1-4	CASSETGATNEKLFF
TRBV28	NA	TRBJ1-2	CASSLGAGGGGYTF
TRBV7-9	once	TRBJ1-1	CASSLAANTEAFF
TRBV4-2	NA	TRBJ1-2	CASSQEDSPGQYLYGYTF
TRBV11-2	NA	TRBJ2-5	CASSTFFSETQYF
TRBV2	few	TRBJ1-6	CASSGQGADSPLHF
TRBV6-1	once	TRBJ2-7	CASSLEQTYEQYF
TRBV19	NA	TRBJ2-3	CASSTGQTSRTDTQYF
TRBV7-3	NA	TRBJ2-2	CASRAGVGELFF
TRBV7-2	NA	TRBJ2-4	CASSLAALTSGVAKNIQYF
TRBV6-5	NA	TRBJ2-7	CASSRPRTSEYEQYF
TRBV7-6	few	TRBJ2-2	CASSPTANTGELFF
TRBV5-4	NA	TRBJ1-4	CASSLARAGSDEKLFF
TRBV7-9	NA	TRBJ2-5	CASSENRGLVETQYF
TRBV10-3	medium-sized	TRBJ2-7	CAISELRDRRKGYEQYF
TRBV4-3	NA	TRBJ2-1	CASSHRGSSTYNEQFF
TRBV13	NA	TRBJ2-7	CASSSEGAEQYF
TRBV5-1	NA	TRBJ2-7	CASRPGTGLYEQYF
TRBV18	NA	TRBJ2-7	CASSPGGDEQYF
TRBV7-2	NA	TRBJ2-1	CASSQLSNEQFF